This T cell receptor beta chain was obtained from a study of tumor-infiltrating lymphocytes in primary liver carcinoma. This clonotype occurred many times. The input was 500 ng total RNA; TCR beta cDNA was made from it with a constant-region primer. Libraries for TCR beta were built through three nested multiplex PCR rounds, which together made up a slightly modified ARM-PCR procedure. TRBV1-TRBV30 forward primers paired with a C-beta reverse primer were used in the first two PCR rounds, which ran approximately 10 cycles each. TCRdb redid the calling of the multiplex PCR reads with MiXCR, one entry per CDR3 protein. The data contain around 99,000 distinct CDR3 sequences, less than 75% of them singletons. The CDR3 runs to 14 residues. Trimming took 5 bases from V and 1 from J; bases not matched to a gene: 7. Germline V gives CDR1 SQVTM, CDR2 ANQGSEA. Co-extracting RNA and DNA was done with about 18-33 mg of unsorted bulk tissue as input.

The clonotype comes from a man aged 35-49 years with primary liver carcinoma and hepatitis B virus infection. The chain couples TRBV29-1 to TRBJ2-7; TRBD1 agrees at 8 bases. What was sequenced was tumor-adjacent normal liver tissue. CDR3 residues: CSVLQRQGSYEQYF. The CDR3, as DNA: TGCAGCGTTCTTCAGCGACAGGGGTCCTACGAGCAGTACTTC.